This TCR beta chain was captured in a study of blood T cell repertoires in COVID-19. Looking at the study overall: T cells, B-cell-depleted T cells, or PBMCs provided the cDNA or gDNA that served as material.

Data came from immunoSEQ multiplex PCR; TCRdb stores just in-frame clones and leaves some out. The sample includes over 20,000 clones, approximately 90% of them seen just once. Trimming cost V 0 bases and J 2 bases; bases outside gene matches: 10. The CDR3 extends over 18 amino acids. Germline assignment: CDR1 MGHRA and CDR2 YSYEKL. The TCR comes from a man in his fifties with active COVID-19. Sample: peripheral blood. The chain couples TRBV4-1 to TRBJ2-7; 10 bases match TRBD1. The CDR3 DNA follows: TGCGCCAGCAGCCAAGAACTCCTCGGGACAGGGGCTACCTACGAGCAGTACTTC. The encoded protein is CASSQELLGTGATYEQYF.